This T cell receptor (beta chain) was sequenced in a study of blood T cell repertoires in COVID-19. Study in general: Researchers got acute and convalescent COVID-19 samples from the United States, Italy and Spain.

Authors' data handling: Using reference gene primer amplification, nucleated cell counts were estimated. Only in-frame clones appear in the TCRdb table, and some are missing; sequencing was by immunoSEQ multiplex PCR. V and J calls and clone size are those listed in that table; D and trimming were worked out from the DNA. This sample has some 460,000 clones; approximately 86% occur once, and the top ten carry around 0.7%. Trimming pared 4 bases from V and 0 bases from J, leaving 14 bases between. CDR3 size: 16 residues. Germline CDR1 SGHRS, CDR2 YFSETQ. Material for sequencing was PBMCs or T cells enriched from blood (not recorded which). This clonotype originated in a woman under 30 who had recovered from COVID-19. The chain is built from TRBV5-1 and TRBJ1-3; D gene uncertain. DNA for the CDR3: TGCGCCAGCAGCCCTCAGGCCCAGAGCTCTGGAAACACCATATATTTT. The encoded protein is CASSPQAQSSGNTIYF.